This TCR beta chain was retrieved from a study of cytomegalovirus exposure and HLA in healthy donors. Germline trimming cut 3 bases from V and 3 bases from J; bases unmatched to any gene: 14. This CDR3 contains 16 residues. The germline V gene has CDR1 GTSNPN and CDR2 SVGIG (reference sequence). Primers: 60 Vbeta forward and 13 Jbeta reverse. TCRdb's copy holds only in-frame clones and misses some; the assay was immunoSEQ multiplex PCR. Its table records about 64,000 clones. V gene TRBV30 combines with J gene TRBJ2-7; 7 nucleotides agree with TRBD1. Sequenced sample: PBMCs. The receptor's source is a woman younger than 35 in good health and CMV-seronegative. This CDR3 reads CAWSLQGRGLGYEQYF. The DNA for the CDR3 is TGTGCCTGGAGCCTACAGGGAAGGGGGCTTGGCTACGAGCAGTACTTC.